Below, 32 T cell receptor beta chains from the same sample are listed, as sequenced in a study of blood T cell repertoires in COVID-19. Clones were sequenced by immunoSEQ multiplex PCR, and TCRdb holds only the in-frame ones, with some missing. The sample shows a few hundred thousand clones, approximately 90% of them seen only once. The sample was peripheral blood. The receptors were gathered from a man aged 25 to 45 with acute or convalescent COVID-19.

The CDR3 spells CASSFKPGDGMNTEAFF. CDR3 bases: TGCGCCAGCAGCTTCAAACCAGGGGATGGGATGAACACTGAAGCTTTCTTT. This rearrangement joins TRBV5-1 to TRBJ1-1; TRBD1 might be the D (6 bases). The CDR3 runs 17 residues. Trimming removed 2 bases from V and 0 bases from J, with 17 bases in between. The V gene's germline CDR1 is SGHRS and CDR2 YFSETQ.

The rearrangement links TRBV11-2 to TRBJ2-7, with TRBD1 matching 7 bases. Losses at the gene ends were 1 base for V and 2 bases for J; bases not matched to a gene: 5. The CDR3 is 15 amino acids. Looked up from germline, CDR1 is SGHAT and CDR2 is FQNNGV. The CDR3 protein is CASSLAQGSTYEQYF. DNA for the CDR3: TGTGCCAGCAGCTTAGCACAGGGGTCCACCTACGAGCAGTACTTC.

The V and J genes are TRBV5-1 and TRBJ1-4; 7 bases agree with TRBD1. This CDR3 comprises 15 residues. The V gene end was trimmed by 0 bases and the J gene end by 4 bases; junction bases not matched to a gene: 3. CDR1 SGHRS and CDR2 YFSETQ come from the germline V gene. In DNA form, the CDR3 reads TGCGCCAGCAGCTTGGCCGGGACAGTTAATGAAAAACTGTTTTTT. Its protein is CASSLAGTVNEKLFF.

The CDR3 DNA sequence: TGCAGCGTTGAGGCCCGGGACACACGTTACGAGCAGTACTTC. It yields the protein CSVEARDTRYEQYF. The chain carries TRBV29-1 and TRBJ2-7; the D gene is possibly TRBD1 (6 bases). V lost 3 bases, J lost 4 bases, and 16 bases lay in between. CDR1 and CDR2 (germline): SQVTM, ANQGSEA. This CDR3 is built from 14 residues.

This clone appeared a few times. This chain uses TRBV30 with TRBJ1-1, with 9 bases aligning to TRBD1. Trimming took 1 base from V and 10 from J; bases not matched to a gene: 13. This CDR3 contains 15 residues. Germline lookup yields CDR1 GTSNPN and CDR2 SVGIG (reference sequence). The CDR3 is CAWSGHGTGKNGAFF. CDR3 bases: TGTGCCTGGAGTGGTCACGGGACAGGGAAAAACGGAGCTTTCTTT.

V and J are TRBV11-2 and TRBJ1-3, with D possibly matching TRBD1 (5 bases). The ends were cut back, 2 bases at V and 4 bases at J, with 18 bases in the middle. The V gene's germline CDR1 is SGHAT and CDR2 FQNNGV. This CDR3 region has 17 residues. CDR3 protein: CASSLSFVLRGGNTIYF. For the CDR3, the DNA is TGTGCCAGCAGCTTATCCTTTGTGCTTCGGGGGGGAAACACCATATATTTT.

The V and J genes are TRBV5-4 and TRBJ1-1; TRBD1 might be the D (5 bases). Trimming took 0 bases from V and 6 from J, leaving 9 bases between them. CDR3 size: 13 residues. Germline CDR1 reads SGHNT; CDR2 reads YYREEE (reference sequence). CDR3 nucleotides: TGTGCCAGCAGCTTGGACAGGAGCGCTGAAGCTTTCTTT. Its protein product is CASSLDRSAEAFF.

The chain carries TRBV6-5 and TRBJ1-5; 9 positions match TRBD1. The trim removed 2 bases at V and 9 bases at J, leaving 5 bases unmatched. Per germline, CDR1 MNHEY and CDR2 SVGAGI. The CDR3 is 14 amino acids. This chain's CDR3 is CASSYETGGRPQHF. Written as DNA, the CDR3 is TGTGCCAGCAGTTACGAGACAGGGGGGCGGCCCCAGCATTTT.

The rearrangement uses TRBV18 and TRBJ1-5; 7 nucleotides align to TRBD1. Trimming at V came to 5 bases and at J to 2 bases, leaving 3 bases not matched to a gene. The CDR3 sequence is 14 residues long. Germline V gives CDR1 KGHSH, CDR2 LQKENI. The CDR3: CASSSDRGNQPQHF. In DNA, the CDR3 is TGTGCCAGCTCATCTGACAGGGGCAATCAGCCCCAGCATTTT. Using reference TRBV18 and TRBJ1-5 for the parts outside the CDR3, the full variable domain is NAGVMQNPRHLVRRRGQEARLRCSPMKGHSHVYWYRQLPEEGLKFMVYLQKENIIDESGMPKERFSAEFPKEGPSILRIQQVVRGDSAAYFCASSSDRGNQPQHFGDGTRLSIL.

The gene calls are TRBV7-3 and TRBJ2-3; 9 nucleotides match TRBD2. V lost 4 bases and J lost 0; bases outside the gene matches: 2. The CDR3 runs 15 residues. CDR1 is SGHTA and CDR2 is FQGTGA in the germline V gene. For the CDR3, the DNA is TGTGCCAGCAGCTCAAGCGGGGGGAGCACAGATACGCAGTATTTT. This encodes CASSSSGGSTDTQYF. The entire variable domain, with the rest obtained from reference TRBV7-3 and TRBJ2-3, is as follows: GAGVSQTPSNKVTEKGKYVELRCDPISGHTALYWYRQSLGQGPEFLIYFQGTGAADDSGLPNDRFFAVRPEGSVSTLKIQRTERGDSAVYLCASSSSGGSTDTQYFGPGTRLTVL.

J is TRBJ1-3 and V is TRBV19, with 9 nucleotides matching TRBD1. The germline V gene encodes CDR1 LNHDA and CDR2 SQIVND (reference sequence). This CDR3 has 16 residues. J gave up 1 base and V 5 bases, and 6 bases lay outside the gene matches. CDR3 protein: CASSERTGVSGNTIYF. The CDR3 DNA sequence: TGTGCCAGTAGTGAACGGACAGGGGTTTCTGGAAACACCATATATTTT.

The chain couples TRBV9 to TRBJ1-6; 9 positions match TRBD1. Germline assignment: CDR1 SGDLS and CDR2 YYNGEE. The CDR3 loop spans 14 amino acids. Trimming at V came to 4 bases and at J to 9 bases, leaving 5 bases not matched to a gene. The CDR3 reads CASSPRQGGSPLHF. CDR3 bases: TGTGCCAGCAGCCCACGACAGGGGGGTTCACCCCTCCACTTT.

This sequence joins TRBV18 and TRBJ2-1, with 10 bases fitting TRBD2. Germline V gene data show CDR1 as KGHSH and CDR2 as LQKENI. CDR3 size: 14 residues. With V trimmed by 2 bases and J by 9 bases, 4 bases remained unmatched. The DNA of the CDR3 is TGTGCCAGCTCACCAGCGCTAGCGGGAGTTGAGCAGTTCTTC. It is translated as CASSPALAGVEQFF. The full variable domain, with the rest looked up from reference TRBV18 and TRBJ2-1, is NAGVMQNPRHLVRRRGQEARLRCSPMKGHSHVYWYRQLPEEGLKFMVYLQKENIIDESGMPKERFSAEFPKEGPSILRIQQVVRGDSAAYFCASSPALAGVEQFFGPGTRLTVL.

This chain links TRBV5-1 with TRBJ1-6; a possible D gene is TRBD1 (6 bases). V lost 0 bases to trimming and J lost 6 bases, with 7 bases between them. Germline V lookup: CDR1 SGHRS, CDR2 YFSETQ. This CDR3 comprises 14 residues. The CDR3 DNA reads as TGCGCCAGCAGCTTGGGGGGGCGTAATTCACCCCTCCACTTT. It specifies CASSLGGRNSPLHF.

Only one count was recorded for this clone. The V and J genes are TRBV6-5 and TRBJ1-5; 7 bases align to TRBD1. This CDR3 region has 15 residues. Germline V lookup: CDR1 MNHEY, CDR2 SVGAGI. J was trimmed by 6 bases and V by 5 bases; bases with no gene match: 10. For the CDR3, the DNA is TGTGCCAGCAGTCGTCAATACAGGGGAGCTCAGCCCCAGCATTTT. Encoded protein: CASSRQYRGAQPQHF.

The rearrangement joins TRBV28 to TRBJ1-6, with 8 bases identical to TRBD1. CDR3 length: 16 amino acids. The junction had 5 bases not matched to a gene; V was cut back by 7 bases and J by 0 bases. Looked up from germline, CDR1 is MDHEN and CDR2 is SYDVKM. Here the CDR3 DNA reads TGTGCCAGCACCCTACAGGGGGGCTCCTATAATTCACCCCTCCACTTT. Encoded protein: CASTLQGGSYNSPLHF.

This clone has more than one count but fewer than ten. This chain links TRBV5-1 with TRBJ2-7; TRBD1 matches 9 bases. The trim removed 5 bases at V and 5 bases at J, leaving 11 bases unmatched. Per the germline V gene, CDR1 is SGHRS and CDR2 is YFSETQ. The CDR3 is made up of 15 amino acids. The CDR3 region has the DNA TGCGCCAGCAGTTTGACCGGGACAGGGATCGACGAGCAGTACTTC. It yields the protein CASSLTGTGIDEQYF.

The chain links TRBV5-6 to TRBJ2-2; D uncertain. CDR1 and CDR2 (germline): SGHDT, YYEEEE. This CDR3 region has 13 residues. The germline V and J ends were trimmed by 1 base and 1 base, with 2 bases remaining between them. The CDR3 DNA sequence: TGTGCCAGCAGCTTGCGGAACACCGGGGAGCTGTTTTTT. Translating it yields CASSLRNTGELFF.

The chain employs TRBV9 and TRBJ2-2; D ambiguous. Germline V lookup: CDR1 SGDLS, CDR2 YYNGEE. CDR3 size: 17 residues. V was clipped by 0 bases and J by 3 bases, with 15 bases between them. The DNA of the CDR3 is TGTGCCAGCAGCGTAGGGCAGGTTGTGCCGGACACCGGGGAGCTGTTTTTT. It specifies CASSVGQVVPDTGELFF.

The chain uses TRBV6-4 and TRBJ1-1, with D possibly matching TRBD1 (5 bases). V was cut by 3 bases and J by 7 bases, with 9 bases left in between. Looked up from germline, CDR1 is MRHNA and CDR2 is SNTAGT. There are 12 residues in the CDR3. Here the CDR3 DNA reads TGTGCCAGCAGTGATGGGGGGAGTGAAGCTTTCTTT. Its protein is CASSDGGSEAFF.

As DNA, the CDR3 is TGTGCCAGCTTAAGGACAGGGAATAGCAATCAGCCCCAGCATTTT. Translated, it gives CASLRTGNSNQPQHF. The V gene is TRBV19, the J gene TRBJ1-5, with 8 bases aligning to TRBD1. The germline V gene encodes CDR1 LNHDA and CDR2 SQIVND (reference sequence). Trimming removed 9 bases from V and 0 bases from J; junction bases left unmatched: 7. This CDR3 is 15 amino acids long.

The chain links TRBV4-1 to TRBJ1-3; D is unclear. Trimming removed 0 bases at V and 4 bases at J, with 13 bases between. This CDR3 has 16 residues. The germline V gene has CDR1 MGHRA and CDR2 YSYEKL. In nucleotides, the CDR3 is TGCGCCAGCAGCCAAGAGGGAGGACGGTACGGAAACACCATATATTTT. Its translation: CASSQEGGRYGNTIYF.

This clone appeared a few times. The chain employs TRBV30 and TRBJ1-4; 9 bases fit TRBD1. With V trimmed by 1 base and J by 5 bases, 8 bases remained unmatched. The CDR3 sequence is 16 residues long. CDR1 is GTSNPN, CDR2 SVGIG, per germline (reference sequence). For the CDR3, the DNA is TGTGCCTGGAGTGGGCGAAGGGGACAGGGAAATGAAAAACTGTTTTTT. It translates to CAWSGRRGQGNEKLFF. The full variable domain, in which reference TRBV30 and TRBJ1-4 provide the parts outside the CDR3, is SQTIHQWPATLVQPVGSPLSLECTVEGTSNPNLYWYRQAAGRGLQLLFYSVGIGQISSEVPQNLSASRPQDRQFILSSKKLLLSDSGFYLCAWSGRRGQGNEKLFFGSGTQLSVL.

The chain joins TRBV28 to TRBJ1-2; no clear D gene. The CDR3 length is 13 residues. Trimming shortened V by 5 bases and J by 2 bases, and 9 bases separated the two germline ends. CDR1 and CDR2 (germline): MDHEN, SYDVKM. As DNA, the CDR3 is TGTGCCAGCAGTCCCCCGGGAAACTATGGCTACACCTTC. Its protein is CASSPPGNYGYTF.

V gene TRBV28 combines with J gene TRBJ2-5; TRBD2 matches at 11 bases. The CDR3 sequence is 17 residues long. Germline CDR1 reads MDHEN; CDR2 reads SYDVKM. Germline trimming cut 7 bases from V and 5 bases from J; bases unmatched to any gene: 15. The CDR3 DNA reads TGTGCCAGCATCCCAGGATCTAGCGGGAGGTGGTGGGAGACCCAGTACTTC. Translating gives CASIPGSSGRWWETQYF.

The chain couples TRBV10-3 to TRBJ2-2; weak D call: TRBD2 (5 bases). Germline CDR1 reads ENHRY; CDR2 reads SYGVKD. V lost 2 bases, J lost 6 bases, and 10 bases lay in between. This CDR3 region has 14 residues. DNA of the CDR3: TGTGCCATCAGTGAGGAGGGAATCGCCGGGGAGCTGTTTTTT. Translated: CAISEEGIAGELFF.

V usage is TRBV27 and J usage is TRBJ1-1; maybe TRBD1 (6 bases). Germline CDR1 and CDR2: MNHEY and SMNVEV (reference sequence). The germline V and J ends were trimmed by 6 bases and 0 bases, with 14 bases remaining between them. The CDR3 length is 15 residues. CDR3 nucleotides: TGTGCCAGCAGACCCCGGACAGCGATGAACACTGAAGCTTTCTTT. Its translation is CASRPRTAMNTEAFF.

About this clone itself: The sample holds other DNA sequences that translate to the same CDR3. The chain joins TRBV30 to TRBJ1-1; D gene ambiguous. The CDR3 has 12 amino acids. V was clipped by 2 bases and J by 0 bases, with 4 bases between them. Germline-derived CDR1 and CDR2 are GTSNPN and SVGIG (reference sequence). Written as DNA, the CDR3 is TGTGCCTGGAGTCGCGTGAACACTGAAGCTTTCTTT. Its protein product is CAWSRVNTEAFF. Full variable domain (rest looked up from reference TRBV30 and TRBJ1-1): SQTIHQWPATLVQPVGSPLSLECTVEGTSNPNLYWYRQAAGRGLQLLFYSVGIGQISSEVPQNLSASRPQDRQFILSSKKLLLSDSGFYLCAWSRVNTEAFFGQGTRLTVV.

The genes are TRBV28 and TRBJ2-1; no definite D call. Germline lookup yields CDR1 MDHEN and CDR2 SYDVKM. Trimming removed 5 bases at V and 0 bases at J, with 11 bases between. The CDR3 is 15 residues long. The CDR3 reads CASSPDLSSYNEQFF. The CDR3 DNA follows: TGTGCCAGCAGTCCCGACTTGAGCTCCTACAATGAGCAGTTCTTC.

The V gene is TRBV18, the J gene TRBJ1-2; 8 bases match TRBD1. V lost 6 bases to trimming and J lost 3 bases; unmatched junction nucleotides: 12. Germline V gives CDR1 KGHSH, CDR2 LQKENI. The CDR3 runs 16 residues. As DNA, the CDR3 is TGTGCCAGCTCGCCGACAGGGGCCCAGAGGGACTATGGCTACACCTTC. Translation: CASSPTGAQRDYGYTF.

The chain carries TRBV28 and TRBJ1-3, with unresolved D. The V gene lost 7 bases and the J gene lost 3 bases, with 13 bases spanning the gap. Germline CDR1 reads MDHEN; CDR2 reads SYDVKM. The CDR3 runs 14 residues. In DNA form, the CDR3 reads TGTGCCAGCACCCGAGCGGGAGGTGGAAACACCATATATTTT. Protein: CASTRAGGGNTIYF.

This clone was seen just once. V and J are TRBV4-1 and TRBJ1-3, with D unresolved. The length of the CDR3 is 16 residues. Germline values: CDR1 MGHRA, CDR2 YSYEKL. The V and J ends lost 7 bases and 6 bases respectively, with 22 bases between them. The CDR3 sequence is CASMWEDGDFENTIYF. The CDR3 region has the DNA TGCGCCAGCATGTGGGAGGACGGCGACTTTGAAAACACCATATATTTT.